The 32 T cell receptor beta chains below were found in one sample sequenced in a study of blood T cell repertoires in COVID-19. Method: immunoSEQ multiplex PCR; TCRdb's copy keeps in-frame clones and lacks some. The sample has 110,000 or so clones, more than 80% seen once. The specimen was peripheral blood. The source of these receptors is a man aged 65-85 years with active or convalescent COVID-19.

The DNA for the CDR3 is TGTGCCAGTAGCTCCGGGACAGGGGGCTTTGAGCAGTACTTC. It is translated as CASSSGTGGFEQYF. The chain is built from TRBV19 and TRBJ2-7; 12 nucleotides match TRBD1. This CDR3 is 14 amino acids long. V shed 6 bases and J 7 bases; nucleotides not matched to a gene: 7. CDR1 and CDR2 (germline): LNHDA, SQIVND (reference sequence).

V is TRBV5-6 and J is TRBJ2-5, with 9 bases that match TRBD1. The germline CDR1 and CDR2 sequences are SGHDT and YYEEEE. V was clipped by 7 bases and J by 5 bases; unmatched bases: 6. There are 13 residues in the CDR3. Here the CDR3 reads CASRTGVSETQYF. The CDR3 DNA is TGTGCCAGCCGGACAGGGGTGTCGGAGACCCAGTACTTC.

The V gene is TRBV27, the J gene TRBJ1-2; 7 nucleotides align to TRBD1. Losses at the gene ends were 4 bases for V and 4 bases for J; bases not matched to a gene: 3. The CDR3 loop spans 13 amino acids. CDR1 and CDR2 from the germline V gene are MNHEY and SMNVEV (reference sequence). DNA of the CDR3: TGTGCCAGCAGTTCGCGACAGGGCTATGGCTACACCTTC. This encodes CASSSRQGYGYTF.

The chain has TRBV4-2 and TRBJ1-2; possible D gene TRBD1, 5 bases. Germline V gene lookup returns CDR1 LGHNA and CDR2 YNFKEQ. The CDR3 loop spans 15 amino acids. Deletions cut 0 bases from V and 2 bases from J, with 10 bases between. The CDR3 sequence is CASSQDRGTNYGYTF. The CDR3 DNA sequence: TGTGCCAGCAGCCAAGATCGCGGGACCAACTATGGCTACACCTTC.

The chain has TRBV5-1 and TRBJ1-2, with 8 bases lining up with TRBD1. Germline V gene lookup returns CDR1 SGHRS and CDR2 YFSETQ. This CDR3 is 13 amino acids long. With V trimmed by 4 bases and J by 3 bases, 2 bases remained unmatched. In DNA form, the CDR3 reads TGCGCCAGCAGCCCGGACAGGGACTATGGCTACACCTTC. It encodes CASSPDRDYGYTF.

The chain joins TRBV5-4 to TRBJ2-1; 13 bases match TRBD2. From germline, CDR1 is SGHNT and CDR2 YYREEE (reference sequence). The length of the CDR3 is 15 residues. Germline trimming cut 2 bases from V and 6 bases from J; bases unmatched to any gene: 2. DNA of the CDR3: TGTGCCAGCAGCTTAAGGACTAGCGGGGGCAATGAGCAGTTCTTC. Amino acids: CASSLRTSGGNEQFF.

V usage is TRBV10-3 and J usage is TRBJ1-1, with D maybe TRBD1 (6 bases). The CDR3 is 15 amino acids. Germline-derived CDR1 and CDR2 are ENHRY and SYGVKD. V lost 2 bases and J lost 5, with 15 bases in between. CDR3 loop: CAISEGQGIVTEAFF. The CDR3 nucleotides are TGTGCCATCAGTGAGGGTCAGGGGATAGTTACTGAAGCTTTCTTT.

This chain uses TRBV6-4 with TRBJ1-2; TRBD1 aligns across 7 bases. The CDR3 runs to 14 residues. The trim removed 4 bases at V and 3 bases at J, leaving 5 bases unmatched. CDR1 and CDR2 (germline): MRHNA, SNTAGT. The CDR3 nucleotides read TGTGCCAGCAGTGCCTCGACAGGGCACTATGGCTACACCTTC. Amino acid sequence: CASSASTGHYGYTF.

The chain couples TRBV4-1 to TRBJ2-1; the match to TRBD2 covers 14 bases. V lost 4 bases to trimming and J lost 9 bases; unmatched junction nucleotides: 11. Germline loops: CDR1 MGHRA, CDR2 YSYEKL. The CDR3 length is 17 residues. As DNA, the CDR3 is TGCGCCAGCAGCCTGCCGACTAGCGGGAGGGCCAAACGTGAGCAGTTCTTC. Translated: CASSLPTSGRAKREQFF.

The V and J genes are TRBV7-9 and TRBJ2-1; 12 bases fit TRBD2. The CDR3 spans 15 residues. After removal of 5 bases from V and 6 bases from J, the junction contained 5 bases not matched to a gene. Germline CDR1 and CDR2: SEHNR and FQNEAQ (reference sequence). The CDR3 bases are TGTGCCAGCAGCGCCCCGGGACTAGCGGGCAATGAGCAGTTCTTC. Translating it yields CASSAPGLAGNEQFF.

The chain is built from TRBV28 and TRBJ1-2; 8 bases agree with TRBD1. The CDR3 is 15 residues long. With 3 bases clipped from V and 0 bases from J, the junction kept 3 bases outside the gene matches. Germline CDR1 reads MDHEN; CDR2 reads SYDVKM. CDR3 DNA sequence: TGTGCCAGCAGTTTCGGGACAGGAACTAACTATGGCTACACCTTC. Its protein product is CASSFGTGTNYGYTF.

The genes are TRBV9 and TRBJ1-2; 7 nucleotides line up with TRBD1. The CDR3 has 16 residues. The V gene end was trimmed by 0 bases and the J gene end by 4 bases; junction bases not matched to a gene: 9. CDR1 is SGDLS, CDR2 YYNGEE, per germline. This chain's CDR3 is CASSVALTGLVYGYTF. CDR3 coding DNA: TGTGCCAGCAGCGTAGCCCTGACAGGGTTGGTCTATGGCTACACCTTC.

V and J are TRBV19 and TRBJ2-3, with TRBD2 identical over 8 bases. The CDR3 is made up of 14 amino acids. J lost 4 bases, V lost 11 bases, and 11 bases had no gene match. Germline CDR1 and CDR2: LNHDA and SQIVND (reference sequence). The DNA for the CDR3 is TGTGCCTCTTGGGGTAGCGGGATGGCAGATACGCAGTATTTT. Translating it yields CASWGSGMADTQYF.

The rearrangement joins TRBV5-1 to TRBJ2-1, with TRBD1 matching over 9 bases. Losses at the gene ends were 4 bases for V and 8 bases for J; bases not matched to a gene: 13. The CDR3 spans 16 residues. Per germline, CDR1 SGHRS and CDR2 YFSETQ. The CDR3 DNA sequence: TGCGCCAGCAGCCCCTCCGGGACAGGGCCTTCGGATGAGCAGTTCTTC. Its protein is CASSPSGTGPSDEQFF.

The V and J genes are TRBV4-1 and TRBJ1-2; D gene uncertain. The ends were cut back, 2 bases at V and 4 bases at J, with 14 bases in the middle. Germline V gives CDR1 MGHRA, CDR2 YSYEKL. This CDR3 region has 15 residues. CDR3 sequence: CASSQTEGQGYGYTF. The DNA of the CDR3 is TGCGCCAGCAGCCAAACCGAGGGTCAAGGCTATGGCTACACCTTC.

The genes are TRBV11-3 and TRBJ2-3; tentatively, D is TRBD2 (5 bases). From germline, CDR1 is SGHNT and CDR2 YENEEA. The CDR3 has 18 residues. With 0 bases removed from V and 3 bases from J, the gap between germline ends came to 19 bases. The CDR3 nucleotides read TGTGCCAGCAGCTTAGATCAAGTGGGGAGAGGGCCAACAGATACGCAGTATTTT. Its protein product is CASSLDQVGRGPTDTQYF.

The chain joins TRBV7-2 to TRBJ1-5; maybe TRBD1 (6 bases). Germline CDR1 and CDR2: SGHTA and FQGNSA. This CDR3 contains 15 residues. V dropped 2 bases and J dropped 7 bases, with 15 bases sitting between them. DNA for the CDR3: TGTGCCAGCAGCTTACCGTCCAGGGGCGGGCAGCCCCAGCATTTT. This codes for CASSLPSRGGQPQHF.

The rearrangement uses TRBV5-5 and TRBJ1-4; D not certain. Trimming removed 5 bases at V and 3 bases at J, with 11 bases between. The germline CDR1 and CDR2 sequences are SGHKS and YYEKEE (reference sequence). The CDR3 runs to 14 residues. The CDR3 here is CASSFGWANEKLFF. CDR3 in DNA: TGTGCCAGCAGTTTCGGGTGGGCTAATGAAAAACTGTTTTTT.

This chain links TRBV28 with TRBJ2-3, with 9 bases fitting TRBD2. Germline CDR1 MDHEN, CDR2 SYDVKM. V was pared by 5 bases and J by 5 bases, with 14 bases of the junction left unmatched. This CDR3 is 17 amino acids long. CDR3 DNA sequence: TGTGCCAGCAGTCTCCCCCTGGCGGGAGGGTTTTTAGATACGCAGTATTTT. It is translated as CASSLPLAGGFLDTQYF.

This chain joins TRBV10-1 and TRBJ2-5; TRBD2 matches 10 bases. Trimming removed 7 bases from V and 4 bases from J; junction bases left unmatched: 9. Germline V gives CDR1 WNHNN, CDR2 SYGVQD (reference sequence). The CDR3 contains 15 residues. As DNA, the CDR3 is TGCGCCAGCACCGCAGGAGCGGGAGGGCCAGAGACCCAGTACTTC. It translates to CASTAGAGGPETQYF.

The rearrangement joins TRBV4-2 to TRBJ1-2; possible D gene TRBD1, 5 bases. CDR1 and CDR2 from the germline V gene are LGHNA and YNFKEQ. This CDR3 has 15 amino acids. V lost 0 bases to trimming and J lost 3 bases, with 11 bases between them. The CDR3 protein is CASSQDLGGDYGYTF. The CDR3 DNA reads as TGTGCCAGCAGCCAAGATCTCGGGGGGGACTATGGCTACACCTTC.

This chain connects TRBV19 to TRBJ2-1; 14 bases line up with TRBD2. This CDR3 is built from 15 residues. Trimming cost V 6 bases and J 9 bases; bases outside gene matches: 7. The germline CDR1 and CDR2 sequences are LNHDA and SQIVND (reference sequence). CDR3 protein: CASSIRLAGGPEQFF. CDR3 in DNA: TGTGCCAGTAGCATCAGACTAGCGGGAGGGCCTGAGCAGTTCTTC.

The V call is TRBV28, the J call TRBJ1-2, with TRBD1 identical over 10 bases. CDR3 length: 14 amino acids. The junction had 5 bases not matched to a gene; V was cut back by 6 bases and J by 4 bases. Per the germline V gene, CDR1 is MDHEN and CDR2 is SYDVKM. The chain's CDR3 is CASSKRDRGYGYTF. CDR3 DNA: TGTGCCAGCAGCAAAAGGGACAGGGGCTATGGCTACACCTTC.

The chain carries TRBV10-3 and TRBJ2-5, with TRBD2 matching 13 bases. CDR3 length: 14 amino acids. With V trimmed by 6 bases and J by 3 bases, 1 base remained unmatched. The V gene's germline CDR1 is ENHRY and CDR2 SYGVKD. As DNA, the CDR3 is TGTGCCATCAGCACTAGCGGGAGGGAAGAGACCCAGTACTTC. Protein product: CAISTSGREETQYF.

The rearrangement uses TRBV6-5 and TRBJ2-7; TRBD1 matches at 8 bases. The CDR3 runs to 15 residues. Trimming took 7 bases from V and 3 from J; bases not matched to a gene: 11. Germline values: CDR1 MNHEY, CDR2 SVGAGI. CDR3 protein: CASTETGAFYYEQYF. In DNA, the CDR3 is TGTGCCAGCACGGAGACAGGGGCTTTTTACTACGAGCAGTACTTC.

The chain couples TRBV7-9 to TRBJ2-7; D unresolved. CDR1 and CDR2 from the germline V gene are SEHNR and FQNEAQ (reference sequence). Between the trimmed V and J ends, which lost 0 bases and 5 bases, there was a span of 11 bases. The CDR3 sequence is 14 residues long. CDR3 loop: CASSLASVPHEQYF. In DNA form, the CDR3 reads TGTGCCAGCAGCTTAGCGTCCGTTCCCCACGAGCAGTACTTC.

V usage is TRBV6-5 and J usage is TRBJ2-7; no reliable D call. CDR1 is MNHEY, CDR2 SVGAGI, per germline. The CDR3 has 12 residues. V was cut by 6 bases and J by 2 bases, with 8 bases left in between. The CDR3 loop reads CASRGAAYEQYF. As DNA, the CDR3 is TGTGCCAGCAGAGGAGCAGCCTACGAGCAGTACTTC.

The DNA for the CDR3 is TGTGCCAGTAGTATAAGTCTAGCGGCGAACACCGGGGAGCTGTTTTTT. It translates to CASSISLAANTGELFF. The chain employs TRBV19 and TRBJ2-2; 7 positions agree with TRBD2. Germline CDR1 LNHDA, CDR2 SQIVND (reference sequence). The CDR3 loop spans 16 amino acids. J gave up 0 bases and V 2 bases, and 3 bases lay outside the gene matches.

The chain combines TRBV28 with TRBJ2-2; D may be TRBD2 (5 bases). The V gene's germline CDR1 is MDHEN and CDR2 SYDVKM. The CDR3 is 13 residues long. Trimming took 2 bases from V and 6 from J, leaving 7 bases between them. The chain's CDR3 is CASSLPGSGELFF. Here the CDR3 DNA reads TGTGCCAGCAGTTTACCGGGGTCCGGGGAGCTGTTTTTT.

The rearrangement uses TRBV18 and TRBJ2-7; unclear D gene. The CDR3 has 14 residues. In germline, CDR1 is KGHSH, CDR2 LQKENI. The ends were cut back, 3 bases at V and 1 base at J, with 10 bases in the middle. CDR3 in amino acids: CASSPVEQSYEQYF. CDR3 DNA sequence: TGTGCCAGCTCACCGGTGGAGCAGTCCTACGAGCAGTACTTC.

This chain links TRBV3-1 (or the pseudogene TRBV3-2) with TRBJ1-5; D unresolved. V was shortened by 0 bases and J by 1 base, with 7 bases between the two germline ends. The CDR3 contains 15 residues. Germline V lookup: CDR1 LGHDT, CDR2 YNNKEL (reference sequence). The CDR3 sequence: CASSQDVTSNQPQHF. DNA for the CDR3: TGTGCCAGCAGCCAAGATGTAACAAGCAATCAGCCCCAGCATTTT.

The chain employs TRBV4-1 and TRBJ2-2; D remains unclear. Between the trimmed V and J ends, which lost 4 bases and 2 bases, there was a span of 5 bases. CDR3 length: 13 residues. Germline V gives CDR1 MGHRA, CDR2 YSYEKL. The CDR3 DNA sequence: TGCGCCAGCAGCCCCCCTAACACCGGGGAGCTGTTTTTT. Residues: CASSPPNTGELFF.